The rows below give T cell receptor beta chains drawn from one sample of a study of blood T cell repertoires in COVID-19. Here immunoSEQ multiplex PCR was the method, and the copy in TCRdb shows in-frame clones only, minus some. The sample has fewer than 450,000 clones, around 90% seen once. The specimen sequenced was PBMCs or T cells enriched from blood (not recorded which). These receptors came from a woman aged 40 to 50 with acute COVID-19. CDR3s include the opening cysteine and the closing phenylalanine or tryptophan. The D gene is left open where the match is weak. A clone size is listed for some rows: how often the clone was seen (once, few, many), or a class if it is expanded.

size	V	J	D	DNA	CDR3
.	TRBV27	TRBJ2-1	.	TGTGCCAGCAGTTTATCTTCCGGGTATAGCTCCTACAATGAGCAGTTCTTC	CASSLSSGYSSYNEQFF
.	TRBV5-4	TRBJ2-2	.	TGTGCCAGCAGCTTGGTGGGCAGATTAGACACCGGGGAGCTGTTTTTT	CASSLVGRLDTGELFF
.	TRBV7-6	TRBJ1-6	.	TGTGCCAGCAGCTCCTCCACCTCAGGGGCAGCCTATAATTCACCCCTCCACTTT	CASSSSTSGAAYNSPLHF
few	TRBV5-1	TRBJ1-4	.	TGCGCCAGCAGCTTGCTGGGGGCTACTAATGAAAAACTGTTTTTT	CASSLLGATNEKLFF
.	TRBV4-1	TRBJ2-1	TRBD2	TGCGCCAGCAGCCAAGATGCGGGGGAGCGGAGGGGCAATGAGCAGTTCTTC	CASSQDAGERRGNEQFF
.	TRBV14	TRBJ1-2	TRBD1	TGTGCCAGCAGCCAAGCCGGGACAGGGGGCGGCTACACCTTC	CASSQAGTGGGYTF
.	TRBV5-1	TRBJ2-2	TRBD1	TGCGCCAGCAGTTTCCCGGGACAGGGCTACACCGGGGAGCTGTTTTTT	CASSFPGQGYTGELFF
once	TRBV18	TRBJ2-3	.	TGTGCCAGCTCACCCCTATCTTCCACAGATACGCAGTATTTT	CASSPLSSTDTQYF
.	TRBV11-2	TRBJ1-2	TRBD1	TGTGCCAGCAGCCGTACAGGGCTGGCAGGGGGGGGCTACACCTTC	CASSRTGLAGGGYTF
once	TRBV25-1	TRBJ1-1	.	TGTGCCAGCAGGACGGGGGGCACTGAAGCTTTCTTT	CASRTGGTEAFF
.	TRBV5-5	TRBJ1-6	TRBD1	TGTGCCAGCAGCTTGGGAGGACAGGGCGATTCACCCCTCCACTTT	CASSLGGQGDSPLHF
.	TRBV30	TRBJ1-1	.	TGTGCCTGGAGTGTATTTGCCCCTGGGGACATAATCACTGAAGCTTTCTTT	CAWSVFAPGDIITEAFF
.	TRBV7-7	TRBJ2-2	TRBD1	TGTGCCAGCAGCGCCCGGACAGGGGGAACCGGGGAGCTGTTTTTT	CASSARTGGTGELFF
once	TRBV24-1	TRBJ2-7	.	TGTGCCACCAGTGATTTGCGAGCTCCCTACGAGCAGTACTTC	CATSDLRAPYEQYF
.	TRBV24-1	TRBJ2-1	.	TGTGCCACCAGTGACTCTCCGGGGTCTAATGAGCAGTTCTTC	CATSDSPGSNEQFF
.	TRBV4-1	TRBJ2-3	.	TGCGCCAGCAGCCAGTTGGGAGTAGATACGCAGTATTTT	CASSQLGVDTQYF
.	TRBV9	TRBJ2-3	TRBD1	TGTGCCAGCAGCAGCCGACAGGGGCGTACAGATACGCAGTATTTT	CASSSRQGRTDTQYF
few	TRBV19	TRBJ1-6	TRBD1	TGTGCCAGTAGTATGTACAGGGGAAGATCACCCCTCCACTTT	CASSMYRGRSPLHF
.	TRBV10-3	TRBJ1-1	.	TGTGCCATCAGTGAAGACGGGGGGAAAGCTTTCTTT	CAISEDGGKAFF
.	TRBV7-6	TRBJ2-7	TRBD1	TGTGCCAGCAGCTCCGGGACAGCTGGGGTTTACGAGCAGTACTTC	CASSSGTAGVYEQYF
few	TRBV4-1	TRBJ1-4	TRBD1	TGCGCCAGCAGCCACTTTATGGGACAGAGCCGAGCGGATGAAAAACTGTTTTTT	CASSHFMGQSRADEKLFF
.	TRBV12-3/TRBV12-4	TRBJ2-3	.	TGTGCCAGCAGGACCGCGGATAATACGCAGTATTTT	CASRTADNTQYF
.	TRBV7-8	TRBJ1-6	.	TGTGCCAGCAGCCCCCCATCGGGGTTCCGGTCACCCCTCCACTTT	CASSPPSGFRSPLHF
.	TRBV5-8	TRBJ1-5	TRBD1	TGTGCCAGCAGCTACGGACAGGGGTACGAGCCCCAGCATTTT	CASSYGQGYEPQHF
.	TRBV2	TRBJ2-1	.	TGTGCCAGCAGAGGAAGTGGCGGCTCCTACAATGAGCAGTTCTTC	CASRGSGGSYNEQFF
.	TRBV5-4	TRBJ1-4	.	TGTGCCAGCAGCTACGCGGGGGCCGGGGAAAAACTGTTTTTT	CASSYAGAGEKLFF
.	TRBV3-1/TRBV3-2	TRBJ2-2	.	TGTGCCAGCAGCCCCCTAGGCGGGGAGCTGTTTTTT	CASSPLGGELFF
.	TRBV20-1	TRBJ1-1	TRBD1	TGCAGTGCTAGTTTCGGACAGGGTTATACTGAAGCTTTCTTT	CSASFGQGYTEAFF
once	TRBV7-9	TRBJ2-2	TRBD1	TGTGCCAGCAGCTTTCGGACAGGGGGCGGCACCGGGGAGCTGTTTTTT	CASSFRTGGGTGELFF
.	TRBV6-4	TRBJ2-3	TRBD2	TGTGCCAGCAGTGAGGGACTAGCTACAGATACGCAGTATTTT	CASSEGLATDTQYF
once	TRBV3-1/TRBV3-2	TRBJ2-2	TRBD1	TGTGCCAGCAACCTAGGACAGGGGGAGGTCGGGGAGCTGTTTTTT	CASNLGQGEVGELFF